The 28 T cell receptor beta chains below all came from one sample that was sequenced in a study of T cells after somatic rescue of genetic block. Measured with immunoSEQ multiplex PCR; TCRdb has only the in-frame clones, and not every one. The data show approximately 71,000 clones, about nine tenths seen once. Sequencing was done on a sample of peripheral blood mononuclear cells (PBMCs). Receptors originate from a man between 35 and 55 years old.

The CDR3 loop is CASSLRGGNQPQHF. The CDR3 DNA reads as TGTGCCAGCAGCTTGAGGGGGGGCAATCAGCCCCAGCATTTT. V usage is TRBV5-8 and J usage is TRBJ1-5, with D possibly matching TRBD1 (6 bases). The length of the CDR3 is 14 residues. The V end was cut by 1 base, the J end by 2 bases, with 7 bases between. The germline V gene encodes CDR1 SGHTS and CDR2 YDEGEE.

The chain combines TRBV5-4 with TRBJ2-5; 8 bases agree with TRBD1. Germline assignment: CDR1 SGHNT and CDR2 YYREEE (reference sequence). This CDR3 comprises 16 residues. The ends lost 3 bases at V and 4 bases at J; junction bases unmatched: 11. The chain's CDR3 is CASSSGTGPKVETQYF. In DNA form, the CDR3 reads TGTGCCAGCAGCTCGGGGACAGGCCCCAAGGTAGAGACCCAGTACTTC.

The CDR3 sequence: CSVESPFSYNEQFF. The CDR3 bases are TGCAGCGTTGAAAGCCCGTTCTCCTACAATGAGCAGTTCTTC. The V gene is TRBV29-1, the J gene TRBJ2-1; D remains unclear. V lost 2 bases and J lost 0, with 8 bases in between. The CDR3 covers 14 residues. Germline values: CDR1 SQVTM, CDR2 ANQGSEA.

The V gene is TRBV6-5, the J gene TRBJ1-6, with 10 bases lining up with TRBD1. Germline V gives CDR1 MNHEY, CDR2 SVGAGI. The V and J ends lost 2 bases and 8 bases, in that order; junction bases with no gene match: 3. This CDR3 has 15 residues. DNA of the CDR3: TGTGCCAGCAGTTACGGGGACAGGGGAGATTCACCCCTCCACTTT. As protein: CASSYGDRGDSPLHF.

This rearrangement joins TRBV6-5 to TRBJ2-7, with D hard to call. This CDR3 is built from 13 residues. The germline CDR1 and CDR2 sequences are MNHEY and SVGAGI. Between the trimmed V and J ends, which lost 6 bases and 2 bases, there was a span of 11 bases. CDR3: CASSRSETYEQYF. Here the CDR3 DNA reads TGTGCCAGCAGCCGCAGCGAGACCTACGAGCAGTACTTC.

The V and J genes are TRBV11-2 and TRBJ2-3; 9 bases agree with TRBD2. The V segment lost 7 bases and the J segment 0 bases; nucleotides outside the gene matches: 8. The germline CDR1 and CDR2 sequences are SGHAT and FQNNGV. This CDR3 is built from 16 residues. The CDR3 DNA reads as TGTGCCAGCACCCTTGGTACTAGCGGGAGCACAGATACGCAGTATTTT. This encodes CASTLGTSGSTDTQYF.

The chain joins TRBV5-4 to TRBJ2-2, with a possible D match to TRBD2 (6 bases). Germline assignment: CDR1 SGHNT and CDR2 YYREEE (reference sequence). This CDR3 is built from 16 residues. V gave up 2 bases and J gave up 7 bases, with 18 bases separating them. The DNA for the CDR3 is TGTGCCAGCAGCTTCGACTTCGGGAGTAGTGACGGGGAGCTGTTTTTT. Protein: CASSFDFGSSDGELFF. The variable domain in full, with the rest retrieved from reference TRBV5-4 and TRBJ2-2, is ETGVTQSPTHLIKTRGQQVTLRCSSQSGHNTVSWYQQALGQGPQFIFQYYREEENGRGNFPPRFSGLQFPNYSSELNVNALELDDSALYLCASSFDFGSSDGELFFGEGSRLTVL.

The J gene is TRBJ1-6, the V gene TRBV7-9; tentatively, D is TRBD1 (5 bases). The germline V gene has CDR1 SEHNR and CDR2 FQNEAQ (reference sequence). The CDR3 has 14 residues. The V end was cut by 5 bases, the J end by 9 bases, with 14 bases between. Written as DNA, the CDR3 is TGTGCCAGCAGCGGGGACTCCGGGAGTTCACCCCTCCACTTT. Amino acid sequence: CASSGDSGSSPLHF.

This chain links TRBV28 with TRBJ1-2, with TRBD1 matching 11 bases. V dropped 5 bases and J dropped 5; count of bases not matched to a gene: 7. CDR1 is MDHEN, CDR2 SYDVKM, per germline. This CDR3 has 15 amino acids. The CDR3 reads CASSRPGQGDYGYTF. CDR3 sequence (DNA): TGTGCCAGCAGTAGACCGGGACAGGGGGATTATGGCTACACCTTC.

V usage is TRBV6-5 and J usage is TRBJ2-1; 8 bases map to TRBD2. There are 14 residues in the CDR3. Germline CDR1 reads MNHEY; CDR2 reads SVGAGI. V lost 2 bases and J lost 9; bases outside the gene matches: 6. CDR3 in DNA: TGTGCCAGCAGTTACGATCCAGCGGGGGTTGAGCAGTTCTTC. Translating it yields CASSYDPAGVEQFF.

The V gene is TRBV2, the J gene TRBJ2-3, with 10 bases lining up with TRBD1. The CDR3 runs 15 residues. The trim removed 6 bases at V and 5 bases at J, leaving 8 bases unmatched. In germline, CDR1 is SNHLY, CDR2 FYNNEI. CDR3 residues: CASSSLTGGKDTQYF. CDR3 bases: TGTGCCAGCAGCTCCTTGACAGGGGGCAAAGATACGCAGTATTTT.

The CDR3 loop reads CASSLGTGQGNTGELFF. In DNA, the CDR3 is TGTGCCAGCAGCTTAGGAACGGGACAGGGGAACACCGGGGAGCTGTTTTTT. The chain joins TRBV11-2 to TRBJ2-2; 9 bases match TRBD1. Germline trimming cut 1 base from V and 1 base from J; bases unmatched to any gene: 4. CDR1 is SGHAT and CDR2 is FQNNGV in the germline V gene. There are 17 residues in the CDR3.

Here the CDR3 reads CASSLGRVAGPQTDTQYF. CDR3 nucleotides: TGTGCCAGCAGCTTAGGTCGGGTAGCGGGGCCGCAAACAGATACGCAGTATTTT. The chain carries TRBV7-2 and TRBJ2-3; 8 nucleotides align to TRBD2. V was pared by 1 base and J by 3 bases, with 12 bases of the junction left unmatched. Germline loops: CDR1 SGHTA, CDR2 FQGNSA. This CDR3 is built from 18 residues.

The chain couples TRBV2 to TRBJ1-6, with unresolved D. Germline assignment: CDR1 SNHLY and CDR2 FYNNEI. The CDR3 spans 13 residues. V dropped 5 bases and J dropped 8 bases, with 10 bases sitting between them. The CDR3 sequence is CASSQVMDSPLHF. The CDR3 region has the DNA TGTGCCAGCAGTCAGGTCATGGATTCACCCCTCCACTTT.

The CDR3 nucleotides are TGTGCCAGCAGCTTGACAGGGGTTGAGACCCAGTACTTC. Its protein is CASSLTGVETQYF. The genes are TRBV11-3 and TRBJ2-5; 8 bases align to TRBD1. Germline trimming cut 3 bases from V and 5 bases from J; bases unmatched to any gene: 2. The CDR3 runs 13 residues. Germline lookup yields CDR1 SGHNT and CDR2 YENEEA.

This clone appeared a few times. The chain combines TRBV28 with TRBJ1-2; a weak D match, TRBD1 (5 bases). V was cut by 5 bases and J by 4 bases, with 17 bases left in between. The CDR3 is made up of 15 amino acids. Germline loops: CDR1 MDHEN, CDR2 SYDVKM. The CDR3 region has the DNA TGTGCCAGCAGTCTAACTGGAGGGGTGATCTATGGCTACACCTTC. Its protein product is CASSLTGGVIYGYTF.

The V gene is TRBV7-9, the J gene TRBJ2-5; D is possibly TRBD2 (6 bases). The CDR3 extends over 13 amino acids. The ends were cut back, 4 bases at V and 3 bases at J, with 9 bases in the middle. Germline loops: CDR1 SEHNR, CDR2 FQNEAQ (reference sequence). In DNA, the CDR3 is TGTGCCAGCAGCTCCTGGAGGGAAGAGACCCAGTACTTC. Residues: CASSSWREETQYF.

The chain is built from TRBV5-1 and TRBJ2-5; unclear D gene. Trimming took off 5 bases at V and 0 bases at J, with 14 bases between the two ends. The CDR3 length is 15 residues. CDR1 and CDR2 (germline): SGHRS, YFSETQ. DNA for the CDR3: TGCGCCAGCAGACAAAGCGCCATAAACCAAGAGACCCAGTACTTC. This encodes CASRQSAINQETQYF.

The rearrangement joins TRBV4-3 to TRBJ2-1; possibly TRBD1 for D (6 bases). V was trimmed by 3 bases and J by 7 bases, leaving 10 bases between them. The CDR3 has 13 residues. Per the germline V gene, CDR1 is LGHNA and CDR2 is YSLEER. For the CDR3, the DNA is TGCGCCAGCAGCCACACAGGGCAGAATGAGCAGTTCTTC. Translated: CASSHTGQNEQFF.

This chain connects TRBV14 to TRBJ2-3; D is unclear. This CDR3 has 12 residues. CDR1 and CDR2 from the germline V gene are SGHDN and FVKESK. V lost 3 bases, J lost 3 bases, and 4 bases lay in between. The CDR3, as DNA: TGTGCCAGCAGCCAGAATACAGATACGCAGTATTTT. Its translation: CASSQNTDTQYF.

This chain uses TRBV10-2 with TRBJ2-1, with 9 bases that match TRBD2. The J segment lost 12 bases and the V segment lost 3 bases, leaving 12 bases of the junction unmatched. Germline values: CDR1 WSHSY, CDR2 SAAADI. This CDR3 comprises 15 residues. This chain's CDR3 is CASSDPSGNLAGQFF. The CDR3 nucleotides are TGCGCCAGCAGTGACCCTAGCGGGAACCTAGCCGGGCAGTTCTTC.

The CDR3 here is CASSLGLAGYNEQFF. CDR3 sequence (DNA): TGTGCCAGCAGCTTAGGGCTAGCGGGGTACAATGAGCAGTTCTTC. The V gene is TRBV7-9, the J gene TRBJ2-1; TRBD2 matches 9 bases. The V segment lost 1 base and the J segment 4 bases; nucleotides outside the gene matches: 2. CDR1 is SEHNR, CDR2 FQNEAQ, per germline (reference sequence). The CDR3 sequence is 15 residues long. Full variable domain (missing parts from reference TRBV7-9 and TRBJ2-1): DTGVSQNPRHKITKRGQNVTFRCDPISEHNRLYWYRQTLGQGPEFLTYFQNEAQLEKSRLLSDRFSAERPKGSFSTLEIQRTEQGDSAMYLCASSLGLAGYNEQFFGPGTRLTVL.

The gene calls are TRBV18 and TRBJ2-4, with D uncertain. This CDR3 has 13 residues. Looked up from germline, CDR1 is KGHSH and CDR2 is LQKENI. The V end lost 4 bases, the J end lost 8 bases, and 12 bases lay between the germline ends. CDR3 protein: CASSQAFKDIQYF. DNA for the CDR3: TGTGCCAGCTCACAGGCTTTCAAGGACATTCAGTACTTC. Looking up the rest from reference TRBV18 and TRBJ2-4 gives the full variable domain: NAGVMQNPRHLVRRRGQEARLRCSPMKGHSHVYWYRQLPEEGLKFMVYLQKENIIDESGMPKERFSAEFPKEGPSILRIQQVVRGDSAAYFCASSQAFKDIQYFGAGTRLSVL.

The rearrangement uses TRBV6-5 and TRBJ2-5; 10 nucleotides match TRBD1. The J segment lost 5 bases and the V segment lost 6 bases, leaving 6 bases of the junction unmatched. The CDR3 contains 14 residues. Germline CDR1 reads MNHEY; CDR2 reads SVGAGI. The CDR3 loop reads CASRETGGWETQYF. As DNA, the CDR3 is TGTGCCAGCAGGGAGACAGGGGGCTGGGAGACCCAGTACTTC.

The chain links TRBV20-1 to TRBJ1-2; possible D gene TRBD1, 6 bases. CDR1 DFQATT and CDR2 SNEGSKA come from the germline V gene (reference sequence). The CDR3 is made up of 11 amino acids. The V end was cut by 0 bases, the J end by 8 bases, with 7 bases between. As DNA, the CDR3 is TGCAGTGCTAGAGATCAGGGGGGCTACACCTTC. This translates into CSARDQGGYTF.

The chain joins TRBV13 to TRBJ2-2; the D gene is possibly TRBD2 (5 bases). The V gene's germline CDR1 is PRHDT and CDR2 FYEKMQ (reference sequence). This CDR3 comprises 15 residues. Trimming stripped 7 bases from V and 4 bases from J, with 16 bases between. This chain's CDR3 is CASKTGVGGTGELFF. In DNA form, the CDR3 reads TGTGCCAGCAAAACCGGGGTTGGAGGCACCGGGGAGCTGTTTTTT.

The chain employs TRBV2 and TRBJ2-7; 8 bases line up with TRBD2. The trim removed 9 bases at V and 2 bases at J, leaving 9 bases unmatched. From germline, CDR1 is SNHLY and CDR2 FYNNEI. This CDR3 has 14 amino acids. The CDR3 DNA is TGTGCCAGTTTACTAGCGGTCCCGACCTACGAGCAGTACTTC. It yields the protein CASLLAVPTYEQYF. Looking up the rest from reference TRBV2 and TRBJ2-7 gives the full variable domain: EPEVTQTPSHQVTQMGQEVILRCVPISNHLYFYWYRQILGQKVEFLVSFYNNEISEKSEIFDDQFSVERPDGSNFTLKIRSTKLEDSAMYFCASLLAVPTYEQYFGPGTRLTVT.

The CDR3 DNA sequence: TGTGCCAGCAGCAAGGAGAGGGCCCTAATAGATAATTCACCCCTCCACTTT. Its protein is CASSKERALIDNSPLHF. The V gene is TRBV14, the J gene TRBJ1-6; no clear D. CDR3 length equals 17 residues. Looked up from germline, CDR1 is SGHDN and CDR2 is FVKESK. Trimming left V 5 bases short and J 5 bases short, with 19 bases between.